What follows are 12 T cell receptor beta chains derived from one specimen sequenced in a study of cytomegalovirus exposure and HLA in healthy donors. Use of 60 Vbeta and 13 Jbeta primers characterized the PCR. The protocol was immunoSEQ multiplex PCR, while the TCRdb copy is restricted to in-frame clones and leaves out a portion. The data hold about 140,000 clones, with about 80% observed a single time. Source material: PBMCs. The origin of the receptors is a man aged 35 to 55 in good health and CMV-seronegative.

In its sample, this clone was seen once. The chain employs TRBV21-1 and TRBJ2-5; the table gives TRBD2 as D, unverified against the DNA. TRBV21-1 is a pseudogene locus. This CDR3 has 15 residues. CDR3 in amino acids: CASSKKRGGDETQYF. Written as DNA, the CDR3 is TGTGCCAGCAGCAAAAAGCGGGGGGGCGACGAGACCCAGTACTTC.

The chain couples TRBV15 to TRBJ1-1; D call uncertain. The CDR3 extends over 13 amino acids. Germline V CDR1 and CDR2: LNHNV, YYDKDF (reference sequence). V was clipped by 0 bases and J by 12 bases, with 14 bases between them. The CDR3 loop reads CATSRDRRERPFF. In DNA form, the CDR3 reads TGTGCCACCAGCAGAGATCGGAGGGAACGACCTTTCTTT.

The CDR3 nucleotides read TGTGCCAGCAGCCGGAAAGAGGGTAGTCAGCCCCAGCATTTT. Its protein product is CASSRKEGSQPQHF. V and J are TRBV27 and TRBJ1-5; D not certain. Trimming left V 6 bases short and J 6 bases short, with 15 bases between. The CDR3 totals 14 residues. Per germline, CDR1 MNHEY and CDR2 SMNVEV (reference sequence).

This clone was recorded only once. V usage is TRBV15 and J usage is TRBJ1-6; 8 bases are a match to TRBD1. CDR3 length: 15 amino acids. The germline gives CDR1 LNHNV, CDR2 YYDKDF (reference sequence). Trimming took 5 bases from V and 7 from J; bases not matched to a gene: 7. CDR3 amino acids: CATSGPGQVNSPLHF. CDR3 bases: TGTGCCACCAGCGGCCCGGGACAGGTGAATTCACCCCTCCACTTT.

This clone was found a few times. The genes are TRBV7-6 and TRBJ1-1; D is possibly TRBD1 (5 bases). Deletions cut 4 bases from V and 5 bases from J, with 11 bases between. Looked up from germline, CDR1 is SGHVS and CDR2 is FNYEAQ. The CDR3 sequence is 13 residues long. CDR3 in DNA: TGTGCCAGCAGCTCGGGGGTCCGGACTGAAGCTTTCTTT. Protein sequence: CASSSGVRTEAFF. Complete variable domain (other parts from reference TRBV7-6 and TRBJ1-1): GAGVSQSPRYKVTKRGQDVALRCDPISGHVSLYWYRQALGQGPEFLTYFNYEAQQDKSGLPNDRFSAERPEGSISTLTIQRTEQRDSAMYRCASSSGVRTEAFFGQGTRLTVV.

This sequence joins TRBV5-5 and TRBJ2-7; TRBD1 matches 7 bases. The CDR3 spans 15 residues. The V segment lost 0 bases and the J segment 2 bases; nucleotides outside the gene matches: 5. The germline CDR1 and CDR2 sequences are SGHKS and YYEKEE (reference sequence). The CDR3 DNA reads TGTGCCAGCAGCTTGGGACAGGGCCTCGCCTACGAGCAGTACTTC. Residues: CASSLGQGLAYEQYF. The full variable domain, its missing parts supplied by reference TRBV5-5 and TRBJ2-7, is DAGVTQSPTHLIKTRGQQVTLRCSPISGHKSVSWYQQVLGQGPQFIFQYYEKEERGRGNFPDRFSARQFPNYSSELNVNALLLGDSALYLCASSLGQGLAYEQYFGPGTRLTVT.

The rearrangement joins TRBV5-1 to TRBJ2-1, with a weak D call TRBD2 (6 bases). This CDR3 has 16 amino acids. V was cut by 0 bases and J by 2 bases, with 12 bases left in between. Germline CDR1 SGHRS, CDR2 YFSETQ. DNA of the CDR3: TGCGCCAGCAGCTTGGCCGGCGGGGTAACCTACAATGAGCAGTTCTTC. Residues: CASSLAGGVTYNEQFF.

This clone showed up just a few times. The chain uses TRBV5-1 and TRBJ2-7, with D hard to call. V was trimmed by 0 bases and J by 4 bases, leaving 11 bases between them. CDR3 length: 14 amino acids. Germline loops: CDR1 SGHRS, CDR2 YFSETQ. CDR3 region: CASSLAVAKYEQYF. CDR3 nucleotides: TGCGCCAGCAGCTTGGCCGTAGCAAAGTACGAGCAGTACTTC.

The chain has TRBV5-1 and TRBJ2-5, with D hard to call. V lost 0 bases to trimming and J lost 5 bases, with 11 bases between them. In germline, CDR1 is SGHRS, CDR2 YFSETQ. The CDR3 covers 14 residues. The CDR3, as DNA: TGCGCCAGCAGCTTGGTTACAACCATCGAGACCCAGTACTTC. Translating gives CASSLVTTIETQYF. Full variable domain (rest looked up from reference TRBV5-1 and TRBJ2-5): KAGVTQTPRYLIKTRGQQVTLSCSPISGHRSVSWYQQTPGQGLQFLFEYFSETQRNKGNFPGRFSGRQFSNSRSEMNVSTLELGDSALYLCASSLVTTIETQYFGPGTRLLVL.

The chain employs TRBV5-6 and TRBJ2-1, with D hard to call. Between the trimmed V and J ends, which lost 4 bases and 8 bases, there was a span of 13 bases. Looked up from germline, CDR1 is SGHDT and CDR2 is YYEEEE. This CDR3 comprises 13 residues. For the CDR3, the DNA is TGTGCCAGCAGCCGAGGCAGCCTCTATGAGCAGTTCTTC. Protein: CASSRGSLYEQFF.

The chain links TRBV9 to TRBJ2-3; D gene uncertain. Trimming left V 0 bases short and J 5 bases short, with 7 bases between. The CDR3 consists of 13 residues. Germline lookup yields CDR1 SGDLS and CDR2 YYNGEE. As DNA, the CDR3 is TGTGCCAGCAGCGTAGGAGTTGGAGATACGCAGTATTTT. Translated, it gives CASSVGVGDTQYF.

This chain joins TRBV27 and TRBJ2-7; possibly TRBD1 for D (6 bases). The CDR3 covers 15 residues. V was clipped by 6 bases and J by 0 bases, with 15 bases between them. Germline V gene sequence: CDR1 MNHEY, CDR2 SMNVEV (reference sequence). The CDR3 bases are TGTGCCAGCAGCGCCATCGGGACAAGCTCCTACGAGCAGTACTTC. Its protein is CASSAIGTSSYEQYF.